The 8 T cell receptor beta chains below were found in one sample sequenced in a study of cytomegalovirus exposure and HLA in healthy donors. This PCR relied on a set of 60 Vbeta primers and 13 Jbeta primers. Here immunoSEQ multiplex PCR was the method, and the copy in TCRdb shows in-frame clones only, minus some. Seen here are 140,000 to 150,000 clones, over 80% observed once, and the top ten hold nearly 3.5%. The sample taken for sequencing was PBMCs. These receptors were collected from a male donor in good health and CMV-seronegative.

In DNA, the CDR3 is TGTGCCAGCAGCCACAACGACAGGTACAATGAGCAGTTCTTC. Translating it yields CASSHNDRYNEQFF. V gene TRBV11-1 combines with J gene TRBJ2-1; perhaps TRBD1 as D (6 bases). V lost 5 bases and J lost 4, with 12 bases in between. This CDR3 spans 14 amino acids. Germline V CDR1 and CDR2: SGHAT, FQDESV (reference sequence).

This clone occurred once. V and J are TRBV5-6 and TRBJ2-1; 8 bases are shared with TRBD2. The CDR3 contains 15 residues. Germline V CDR1 and CDR2: SGHDT, YYEEEE. Losses at the gene ends were 2 bases for V and 2 bases for J; bases not matched to a gene: 3. The CDR3 bases are TGTGCCAGCAGCTTTACCGGGAGGGCCTACAATGAGCAGTTCTTC. Translated, it gives CASSFTGRAYNEQFF.

This clone is a singleton in its sample. J is TRBJ1-2 and V is TRBV12-5, with 8 bases matching TRBD1. The CDR3 covers 14 residues. The germline gives CDR1 LGHNT, CDR2 FRNRAP. Trimming at V came to 4 bases and at J to 8 bases, leaving 9 bases not matched to a gene. In nucleotides, the CDR3 is TGTGCTAGTGGTTCGGCAACAGGGGGGGTCGGCTACACCTTC. Translating it yields CASGSATGGVGYTF.

This clone was counted only a few times. The chain couples TRBV9 to TRBJ1-2, with D maybe TRBD1 (6 bases). Germline values: CDR1 SGDLS, CDR2 YYNGEE. The CDR3 covers 14 residues. Trimming shortened V by 4 bases and J by 8 bases, and 18 bases separated the two germline ends. CDR3 region: CASSPGQPGGGYTF. CDR3 DNA: TGTGCCAGCAGCCCGGGACAACCGGGGGGGGGCTACACCTTC.

The rearrangement links TRBV2 to TRBJ2-5; possible D gene TRBD2, 5 bases. Trimming took off 8 bases at V and 4 bases at J, with 14 bases between the two ends. There are 13 residues in the CDR3. Germline V lookup: CDR1 SNHLY, CDR2 FYNNEI. The CDR3 nucleotides are TGTGCCAGCGGAAGTCGGGGTGGAGAGACCCAGTACTTC. It encodes CASGSRGGETQYF. The full variable domain, in which reference TRBV2 and TRBJ2-5 provide the parts outside the CDR3, is EPEVTQTPSHQVTQMGQEVILRCVPISNHLYFYWYRQILGQKVEFLVSFYNNEISEKSEIFDDQFSVERPDGSNFTLKIRSTKLEDSAMYFCASGSRGGETQYFGPGTRLLVL.

Comment on this clone: Other nucleotide sequences from this sample produce the same CDR3. The chain has TRBV19 and TRBJ2-2; D remains unclear. In germline, CDR1 is LNHDA, CDR2 SQIVND (reference sequence). This CDR3 has 14 residues. Deletions cut 3 bases from V and 2 bases from J, with 7 bases between. CDR3 nucleotides: TGTGCCAGTAGTATTCGCGGAAACACCGGGGAGCTGTTTTTT. Its translation is CASSIRGNTGELFF.

The chain couples TRBV12-5 to TRBJ1-1, with 8 bases that match TRBD1. This CDR3 spans 13 amino acids. Trimming cost V 8 bases and J 3 bases; bases outside gene matches: 5. Germline V gene lookup returns CDR1 LGHNT and CDR2 FRNRAP. The CDR3 here is CASSRTGYTEAFF. CDR3 coding DNA: TGTGCTAGTTCTAGGACAGGGTACACTGAAGCTTTCTTT.

The chain combines TRBV6-5 with TRBJ1-2; D is possibly TRBD1 (6 bases). CDR1 and CDR2 from the germline V gene are MNHEY and SVGAGI. V was clipped by 0 bases and J by 5 bases, with 13 bases between them. This CDR3 has 15 amino acids. The CDR3 DNA reads TGTGCCAGCAGTTACTCGGGTCAGGGGATATATGGCTACACCTTC. Its protein is CASSYSGQGIYGYTF.